The 13 T cell receptor beta chains listed next were all sequenced from one sample in a study of blood T cell repertoires in COVID-19. Assay: immunoSEQ multiplex PCR; the TCRdb copy retains only in-frame clones and omits some. Of 50,000 or so clones listed, roughly nine tenths are singletons. Sequencing input: peripheral blood. The receptor source for this set is a human donor with active COVID-19. The donor label of this sample is uncertain.

J is TRBJ1-1 and V is TRBV4-1; D perhaps matches TRBD1 (5 bases). This CDR3 is built from 16 residues. Trimming shortened V by 3 bases and J by 1 base, and 15 bases separated the two germline ends. Germline values: CDR1 MGHRA, CDR2 YSYEKL. CDR3: CASSQGVVRGNTEAFF. For the CDR3, the DNA is TGCGCCAGCAGCCAGGGCGTGGTTAGGGGGAACACTGAAGCTTTCTTT.

Here the CDR3 reads CASSYSNPSPERGYTF. Written as DNA, the CDR3 is TGTGCCAGCAGTTACTCGAACCCATCGCCTGAGCGCGGCTACACCTTC. The gene calls are TRBV6-2 or TRBV6-3 and TRBJ1-2, with no clear D. CDR3 length equals 16 residues. Between the trimmed V and J ends, which lost 0 bases and 8 bases, there was a span of 19 bases. Germline V CDR1 and CDR2: MNHEY, SVGEGT.

This chain joins TRBV5-1 and TRBJ1-1; 7 positions agree with TRBD1. Germline lookup yields CDR1 SGHRS and CDR2 YFSETQ. Unmatched junction bases numbered 14, after V lost 3 bases and J lost 0 bases. The CDR3 is made up of 18 amino acids. The CDR3 DNA is TGCGCCAGCAGCTCGGGACAGTTAGGTCGGTGGATGAACACTGAAGCTTTCTTT. Amino acid sequence: CASSSGQLGRWMNTEAFF.

This chain links TRBV7-5 with TRBJ1-4; the D call in the table, TRBD1, was not verified against the DNA. TRBV7-5 is listed as a pseudogene. The CDR3 contains 14 residues. The CDR3 here is CARSPDRGFQKLFF. The CDR3 bases are TGTGCCAGAAGCCCGGACAGGGGGTTCCAAAAACTGTTTTTT.

The chain carries TRBV7-2 and TRBJ2-7; the D gene is possibly TRBD2 (5 bases). The CDR3 contains 14 residues. Deletions cut 1 base from V and 7 bases from J, with 14 bases between. Germline V gene lookup returns CDR1 SGHTA and CDR2 FQGNSA. The CDR3 nucleotides read TGTGCCAGCAGCTTAGATGCGGAGGTGAGGGAGCAGTACTTC. Its translation: CASSLDAEVREQYF.

In DNA, the CDR3 is TGTGCCAGCAGCCAAGAGTACGTGGCGGGTACGCAGTATTTT. This gives the protein CASSQEYVAGTQYF. The gene calls are TRBV3-1 (or the pseudogene TRBV3-2) and TRBJ2-3, with D perhaps matching TRBD2 (5 bases). Germline CDR1 is LGHDT and CDR2 is YNNKEL (reference sequence). Trimming pared 0 bases from V and 8 bases from J, leaving 12 bases between. The CDR3 runs to 14 residues.

The rearrangement links TRBV9 to TRBJ2-1; 7 bases line up with TRBD2. The CDR3 consists of 17 residues. V lost 0 bases, J lost 7 bases, and 13 bases stayed unmatched. Germline loops: CDR1 SGDLS, CDR2 YYNGEE. The CDR3 region is CASSVVEKLAGRNEQFF. DNA of the CDR3: TGTGCCAGCAGCGTAGTGGAGAAGTTAGCGGGTAGAAATGAGCAGTTCTTC.

The chain uses TRBV24-1 and TRBJ2-1, with TRBD1 identical over 8 bases. V was clipped by 6 bases and J by 2 bases; unmatched bases: 2. The CDR3 length is 14 residues. The V gene's germline CDR1 is KGHDR and CDR2 SFDVKD. The DNA for the CDR3 is TGTGCCACCAGTAGGACAGGGACCTACAATGAGCAGTTCTTC. The encoded protein is CATSRTGTYNEQFF.

The V gene is TRBV7-9, the J gene TRBJ1-2; 8 bases map to TRBD1. Germline trimming cut 4 bases from V and 4 bases from J; bases unmatched to any gene: 8. The V gene's germline CDR1 is SEHNR and CDR2 FQNEAQ (reference sequence). The CDR3 extends over 15 amino acids. As DNA, the CDR3 is TGTGCCAGCAGCTCAACCGTTGGACAGGGCTATGGCTACACCTTC. Protein product: CASSSTVGQGYGYTF.

This clone has just a few counts. Other DNA sequences in the sample encode the same CDR3. The genes are TRBV6-1 and TRBJ2-5; 11 bases line up with TRBD2. This CDR3 has 15 amino acids. Per the germline V gene, CDR1 is MNHNS and CDR2 is SASEGT. V shed 2 bases and J 1 base; nucleotides not matched to a gene: 0. In nucleotides, the CDR3 is TGTGCCAGCAGTGAACTAGCGGGGGGCCAAGAGACCCAGTACTTC. It codes for CASSELAGGQETQYF.

The rearrangement joins TRBV11-2 to TRBJ1-3; 9 bases match TRBD1. The V and J ends lost 6 bases and 0 bases, in that order; junction bases with no gene match: 6. The CDR3 totals 16 residues. Germline V gene sequence: CDR1 SGHAT, CDR2 FQNNGV. This CDR3 is CASSPLTGGSGNTIYF. The CDR3 region has the DNA TGTGCCAGCAGTCCTCTGACAGGGGGCTCTGGAAACACCATATATTTT. Together with reference TRBV11-2 and TRBJ1-3, the CDR3 gives the full variable domain: EAGVAQSPRYKIIEKRQSVAFWCNPISGHATLYWYQQILGQGPKLLIQFQNNGVVDDSQLPKDRFSAERLKGVDSTLKIQPAKLEDSAVYLCASSPLTGGSGNTIYFGEGSWLTVV.

V usage is TRBV11-2 and J usage is TRBJ2-3; 9 positions match TRBD1. This CDR3 has 16 residues. The V and J ends lost 4 bases and 0 bases, in that order; junction bases with no gene match: 5. Germline V lookup: CDR1 SGHAT, CDR2 FQNNGV. CDR3 in amino acids: CASSSWTGASTDTQYF. The CDR3 DNA reads TGTGCCAGCAGCTCGTGGACAGGGGCTAGCACAGATACGCAGTATTTT.

The rearrangement links TRBV5-1 to TRBJ2-7; possible D gene TRBD1, 5 bases. Germline V lookup: CDR1 SGHRS, CDR2 YFSETQ. The CDR3 consists of 14 residues. Trimming pared 4 bases from V and 3 bases from J, leaving 14 bases between. The DNA of the CDR3 is TGCGCCAGCAGCACCGACAGTACCCGCTACGAGCAGTACTTC. Its protein product is CASSTDSTRYEQYF.